This entry is about one T cell receptor beta chain. Its antigen is still unknown. The study profiled TCR beta VDJ and CDR3 using genomic DNA as template. TCRdb processed the reads anew with MiXCR; each CDR3 protein has one entry. Among about 180,000 distinct CDR3 sequences listed, about 50% were seen once. The data are from a study of CD8+CD57+ T cells in acquired aplastic anemia. On the study more broadly: Isolated CD4+ and CD8+ cells, once sorted, yielded DNA averaging roughly 3.2 ug. Study-level findings and limits: Researchers report that around 29 CD8+ CDR3 sequences appeared in both patients and controls.

Previously, flow cytometry had revealed CD8+CD57+ cell expansion in the patients chosen for sequencing. With no exception, the patients had severe acquired aplastic anemia. This CDR3 spans 13 amino acids. CDR1 is SNHLY, CDR2 FYNNEI, per germline. V shed 6 bases and J shed 4 bases, with 9 bases lying between them. The clonotype was recovered from a human donor with aplastic anemia. The chain uses TRBV2 and TRBJ1-4; tentative D call: TRBD1 (5 bases). Sequencing used sorted CD4+, CD8+, or CD8+CD57+ T cells (not recorded which) from PBMCs. Written as DNA, the CDR3 is TGTGCCAGCAGCGCCGGGGGTAATGAAAAACTGTTTTTT. It translates to CASSAGGNEKLFF.